One sample yielded the 22 T cell receptor beta chains listed below, sequenced in a study of Ad26.COV2.S vaccination and SARS-CoV-2 variants. Treatment defined: 15 to 20 received Ad26.COV2.S at low or high dose, single or two shots; 5 received placebo; per-sample allocation not given. Specimen acquisition occurred on day 63 following the initial vaccine or placebo injection. Produced via immunoSEQ multiplex PCR; TCRdb's table is partial and in-frame only. The top ten hold approximately 1.5% of the sample, which has about 680,000 clones, around 90% seen once. Source: peripheral blood, taken in a trial of Ad26.COV2.S vaccine versus placebo. These receptors were collected from a person between 18 and 65 years old who received the Ad26.COV2.S COVID-19 vaccine or a placebo.

The chain carries TRBV6-6 and TRBJ1-4; D remains ambiguous. Trimming stripped 2 bases from V and 7 bases from J, with 2 bases between. The CDR3 length is 11 residues. CDR1 is MNHNY, CDR2 SVGAGI, per germline (reference sequence). The CDR3 sequence is CASSYVEKLFF. Written as DNA, the CDR3 is TGTGCCAGCAGTTACGTTGAAAAACTGTTTTTT.

The chain uses TRBV5-5 and TRBJ2-3; no firm D call. The CDR3 is 13 amino acids. The germline CDR1 and CDR2 sequences are SGHKS and YYEKEE (reference sequence). V lost 1 base, J lost 0 bases, and 3 bases lay in between. The CDR3 here is CASSLSSTDTQYF. In nucleotides, the CDR3 is TGTGCCAGCAGCTTGAGTAGCACAGATACGCAGTATTTT.

This rearrangement joins TRBV25-1 to TRBJ2-5, with 9 bases fitting TRBD2. Germline loops: CDR1 MGHDK, CDR2 SYGVNS. J was trimmed by 5 bases and V by 3 bases; bases with no gene match: 10. The length of the CDR3 is 16 residues. CDR3: CASSDLKRGEAETQYF. In nucleotides, the CDR3 is TGTGCCAGCAGTGATCTCAAGCGGGGGGAGGCGGAGACCCAGTACTTC.

This clone appeared a few times. The V gene is TRBV19, the J gene TRBJ2-1; 8 bases match TRBD1. V lost 1 base, J lost 6 bases, and 5 bases stayed unmatched. CDR1 and CDR2 (germline): LNHDA, SQIVND (reference sequence). The CDR3 loop spans 15 amino acids. The CDR3 DNA reads as TGTGCCAGTAGTATAGCCAGGGGGCTTTTCAATGAGCAGTTCTTC. Translating it yields CASSIARGLFNEQFF. Drawing the rest from reference TRBV19 and TRBJ2-1, the complete variable domain is DGGITQSPKYLFRKEGQNVTLSCEQNLNHDAMYWYRQDPGQGLRLIYYSQIVNDFQKGDIAEGYSVSREKKESFPLTVTSAQKNPTAFYLCASSIARGLFNEQFFGPGTRLTVL.

V and J are TRBV6-4 and TRBJ1-5, with a weak D call TRBD1 (6 bases). From germline, CDR1 is MRHNA and CDR2 SNTAGT. This CDR3 has 13 amino acids. V lost 6 bases and J lost 6, with 12 bases in between. The CDR3 here is CASSLRGGQPQHF. The CDR3 region has the DNA TGTGCCAGCAGCCTCAGGGGCGGTCAGCCCCAGCATTTT.

The genes are TRBV5-1 and TRBJ1-1; unclear D gene. The V gene lost 1 base and the J gene lost 0 bases, with 10 bases spanning the gap. This CDR3 contains 15 residues. Per the germline V gene, CDR1 is SGHRS and CDR2 is YFSETQ. The CDR3 region is CASSLRSDLNTEAFF. The CDR3 region has the DNA TGCGCCAGCAGCTTGAGAAGCGATTTGAACACTGAAGCTTTCTTT.

V usage is TRBV25-1 and J usage is TRBJ1-4; D not resolved. CDR3 size: 16 residues. Germline-derived CDR1 and CDR2 are MGHDK and SYGVNS. Between the trimmed V and J ends, which lost 4 bases and 0 bases, there was a span of 12 bases. The CDR3 here is CASSAYRSATNEKLFF. The CDR3 coding sequence is TGTGCCAGCAGTGCCTACAGAAGTGCAACTAATGAAAAACTGTTTTTT.

In the case of this clone: This same CDR3 is encoded by further DNA sequences in the sample. The CDR3 region is CASSLGENQPQHF. CDR3 in DNA: TGCGCCAGCAGCTTAGGGGAGAATCAGCCCCAGCATTTT. V gene TRBV5-1 combines with J gene TRBJ1-5, with D tentatively TRBD1 (5 bases). Trimming took off 2 bases at V and 4 bases at J, with 7 bases between the two ends. The germline V gene has CDR1 SGHRS and CDR2 YFSETQ. This CDR3 is 13 amino acids long.

The chain employs TRBV10-3 and TRBJ2-7, with D perhaps being TRBD1 or TRBD2 (6 bases each). Trimming cost V 8 bases and J 0 bases, with 17 bases left between them. Germline V gene data show CDR1 as ENHRY and CDR2 as SYGVKD. The CDR3 consists of 15 residues. CDR3 sequence reads: CAISGGGTFSYEQYF. The CDR3 coding sequence is TGTGCCATCTCCGGAGGGGGGACATTCTCCTACGAGCAGTACTTC.

V and J are TRBV7-9 and TRBJ2-7; D uncertain. Looked up from germline, CDR1 is SEHNR and CDR2 is FQNEAQ (reference sequence). Trimming took off 2 bases at V and 5 bases at J, with 13 bases between the two ends. The CDR3 loop spans 14 amino acids. The DNA of the CDR3 is TGTGCCAGCAGCTTAACATTCGAGCAGGACGAGCAGTACTTC. Encoded protein: CASSLTFEQDEQYF.

This clone was seen only once. The chain recombines TRBV9 with TRBJ2-7, with D possibly matching TRBD2 (5 bases). CDR1 is SGDLS and CDR2 is YYNGEE in the germline V gene. V was pared by 4 bases and J by 0 bases, with 17 bases between. The CDR3 length is 16 residues. In nucleotides, the CDR3 is TGTGCCAGCAGCAAGGCCTCCGCGACTACCTCCTACGAGCAGTACTTC. Translating it yields CASSKASATTSYEQYF.

In its sample, this clone was seen a few times. The chain carries TRBV6-1 and TRBJ1-5; TRBD1 might be the D (5 bases). V lost 2 bases, J lost 2 bases, and 16 bases lay in between. The CDR3 is 17 residues long. From germline, CDR1 is MNHNS and CDR2 SASEGT. As DNA, the CDR3 is TGTGCCAGCAGTGAAATCGGGGCGATTAGGGGCAATCAGCCCCAGCATTTT. Protein: CASSEIGAIRGNQPQHF.

This chain connects TRBV11-2 to TRBJ2-4; 12 positions agree with TRBD2. Germline CDR1 and CDR2: SGHAT and FQNNGV. V lost 4 bases to trimming and J lost 9 bases; unmatched junction nucleotides: 4. There are 14 residues in the CDR3. The CDR3 sequence is CASSSTSGSGIQYF. CDR3 bases: TGTGCCAGCAGCTCGACTAGCGGGAGCGGCATTCAGTACTTC.

This sequence joins TRBV30 and TRBJ2-5; 9 positions match TRBD2. Germline assignment: CDR1 GTSNPN and CDR2 SVGIG (reference sequence). The V and J ends lost 2 bases and 6 bases, in that order; junction bases with no gene match: 7. This CDR3 has 14 amino acids. The CDR3 DNA sequence: TGTGCCTGGAGTCCCGGACTAGCGCAAAAGACCCAGTACTTC. This encodes CAWSPGLAQKTQYF.

The CDR3 sequence: CSVLLADRASYNEQFF. The DNA of the CDR3 is TGCAGCGTTTTACTAGCGGATCGGGCCTCCTACAATGAGCAGTTCTTC. The V gene is TRBV29-1, the J gene TRBJ2-1; 8 positions match TRBD2. The CDR3 is 16 residues long. V shed 5 bases, J shed 0 bases, and the junction held 9 bases outside the gene matches. The germline CDR1 and CDR2 sequences are SQVTM and ANQGSEA.

On this clone: The same CDR3 is also encoded by other DNA sequences in this sample. The CDR3: CASSRYGDLNTEAFF. CDR3 bases: TGTGCCAGCAGTCGTTACGGGGATTTGAACACTGAAGCTTTCTTT. V and J are TRBV7-9 and TRBJ1-1; D ambiguous. Trimming pared 6 bases from V and 0 bases from J, leaving 14 bases between. The germline V gene has CDR1 SEHNR and CDR2 FQNEAQ (reference sequence). The CDR3 spans 15 residues. The complete variable domain, with remaining parts taken from reference TRBV7-9 and TRBJ1-1, reads DTGVSQNPRHKITKRGQNVTFRCDPISEHNRLYWYRQTLGQGPEFLTYFQNEAQLEKSRLLSDRFSAERPKGSFSTLEIQRTEQGDSAMYLCASSRYGDLNTEAFFGQGTRLTVV.

The rearrangement links TRBV5-1 to TRBJ2-1, with TRBD2 matching 8 bases. J lost 0 bases, V lost 6 bases, and 8 bases had no gene match. This CDR3 contains 16 residues. Germline CDR1 and CDR2: SGHRS and YFSETQ. The CDR3 nucleotides are TGCGCCAGCATTCCGGAGGGGACTAGCTCCTACAATGAGCAGTTCTTC. Protein sequence: CASIPEGTSSYNEQFF.

The gene calls are TRBV2 and TRBJ2-5; a weak D match, TRBD1 (5 bases). The V end was cut by 6 bases, the J end by 2 bases, with 13 bases between. The CDR3 has 14 residues. Germline-derived CDR1 and CDR2 are SNHLY and FYNNEI. The DNA for the CDR3 is TGTGCCAGCAGGGCGACAGCGAAACAAGAGACCCAGTACTTC. Translated, it gives CASRATAKQETQYF.

The chain combines TRBV6-6 with TRBJ1-1; the D gene is possibly TRBD1 (6 bases). Trimming stripped 4 bases from V and 1 base from J, with 7 bases between. The CDR3 loop spans 13 amino acids. The germline V gene has CDR1 MNHNY and CDR2 SVGAGI (reference sequence). CDR3 protein: CASSLTGNTEAFF. The CDR3 nucleotides are TGTGCCAGCAGTTTGACAGGGAACACTGAAGCTTTCTTT.

The chain employs TRBV5-1 and TRBJ2-2; D unclear. Trimming left V 4 bases short and J 0 bases short, with 7 bases between. The CDR3 length is 14 residues. Germline values: CDR1 SGHRS, CDR2 YFSETQ. This CDR3 reads CASSPASNTGELFF. The CDR3 nucleotides read TGCGCCAGCAGCCCCGCCTCGAACACCGGGGAGCTGTTTTTT.

The rearrangement links TRBV6-2 or TRBV6-3 to TRBJ1-2, with unresolved D. V dropped 4 bases and J dropped 3 bases, with 12 bases sitting between them. The V gene's germline CDR1 is MNHEY and CDR2 SVGEGT. The CDR3 has 14 amino acids. CDR3 region: CASSSRVNDYGYTF. In nucleotides, the CDR3 is TGTGCCAGCAGTTCACGGGTCAACGACTATGGCTACACCTTC.

The V call is TRBV7-9, the J call TRBJ2-2, with D perhaps matching TRBD1 (6 bases). CDR3 length: 15 amino acids. Trimming took off 2 bases at V and 3 bases at J, with 10 bases between the two ends. Germline-derived CDR1 and CDR2 are SEHNR and FQNEAQ (reference sequence). In DNA, the CDR3 is TGTGCCAGCAGCTTATGGACAGTGGACACCGGGGAGCTGTTTTTT. As protein: CASSLWTVDTGELFF.